This TCR beta chain derives from a study of blood T cell repertoires in COVID-19. About the study: COVID-19 samples, acute and convalescent, were from the United States, Italy and Spain. The cDNA or gDNA used as material had been derived from T cells, B-cell-depleted T cells, or PBMCs.

The authors' processing: Nucleated cell counts were estimated from reference gene primer amplification. The data were produced by immunoSEQ multiplex PCR, yet TCRdb's version contains in-frame clones alone and is incomplete. D and trimming come from the DNA, and the V and J calls and clone size come from that table. The sample records roughly 140,000 clones, approximately 82% being singletons. Germline V gene lookup returns CDR1 KGHSH and CDR2 LQKENI. Trimming left V 3 bases short and J 2 bases short, with 14 bases between. The CDR3 has 15 residues. The V gene is TRBV18, the J gene TRBJ2-7; possibly TRBD1 for D (5 bases). Sequenced material: peripheral blood. This TCR came from a woman in her fifties or sixties with acute or convalescent COVID-19. The CDR3: CASSPDHRNTYEQYF. DNA of the CDR3: TGTGCCAGCTCACCGGATCACAGGAACACCTACGAGCAGTACTTC.